This TCR beta chain derives from a study of blood T cell repertoires in COVID-19. Study at large: Collection of acute and convalescent COVID-19 samples took place in the United States, Italy and Spain.

Per germline, CDR1 KGHDR and CDR2 SFDVKD. This CDR3 is 13 amino acids long. Trimming took 7 bases from V and 0 from J, leaving 8 bases between them. Produced via immunoSEQ multiplex PCR; TCRdb's table is partial and in-frame only. The table shows about 160,000 clones, with about 86% occurring only once. The chain joins TRBV24-1 to TRBJ1-2; no reliable D call. Specimen: peripheral blood. The TCR comes from a man aged 65-85 years with acute or convalescent COVID-19. The CDR3 bases are TGTGCCACCAGCTCAGATTCTAACTATGGCTACACCTTC. Encoded protein: CATSSDSNYGYTF.